These 30 T cell receptor beta chains were sequenced from one sample in a study of blood T cell repertoires in COVID-19. Sequencing used immunoSEQ multiplex PCR; TCRdb keeps in-frame clones, though not all of them. The profile shows fewer than 200,000 clones, approximately 84% of them singletons. Sequenced material: PBMCs or T cells enriched from blood (not recorded which). The receptors derive from a man aged 45-65 years who had recovered from COVID-19.

The CDR3, as DNA: TGTGCCAGCAGCCGAGGACAGGCAATTTTAGGGAACACCGGGGAGCTGTTTTTT. This codes for CASSRGQAILGNTGELFF. The J gene is TRBJ2-2, the V gene TRBV3-1 (or the pseudogene TRBV3-2), with 7 nucleotides matching TRBD1. Trimming took 4 bases from V and 1 from J; bases not matched to a gene: 12. The CDR3 runs 18 residues. Germline CDR1 is LGHDT and CDR2 is YNNKEL (reference sequence).

V is TRBV30 and J is TRBJ1-2, with TRBD1 identical over 9 bases. CDR1 is GTSNPN, CDR2 SVGIG, per germline (reference sequence). The CDR3 runs 12 residues. The CDR3 loop is CGRGQGLGGYTF. The CDR3 region has the DNA TGTGGACGGGGACAGGGTTTGGGCGGCTACACCTTC.

J is TRBJ1-2 and V is TRBV3-1 (or the pseudogene TRBV3-2); TRBD1 matches at 8 bases. Germline V gene lookup returns CDR1 LGHDT and CDR2 YNNKEL (reference sequence). The CDR3 sequence is 14 residues long. V shed 4 bases, J shed 7 bases, and the junction held 8 bases outside the gene matches. DNA for the CDR3: TGTGCCAGCAGCCCCGGGGCAGGGGGCGTTGGCTACACCTTC. Protein: CASSPGAGGVGYTF.

The chain employs TRBV19 and TRBJ1-5; D might be TRBD1 (6 bases). Per germline, CDR1 LNHDA and CDR2 SQIVND (reference sequence). Trimming pared 2 bases from V and 7 bases from J, leaving 15 bases between. CDR3 size: 15 residues. CDR3 in DNA: TGTGCCAGTAGTATACTCAGGGGTCCGGGCCAGCCCCAGCATTTT. Its translation: CASSILRGPGQPQHF.

The rearrangement uses TRBV3-1 (or the pseudogene TRBV3-2) and TRBJ1-1, with D perhaps matching TRBD1 (6 bases). Germline lookup yields CDR1 LGHDT and CDR2 YNNKEL (reference sequence). Trimming shortened V by 4 bases and J by 12 bases, and 15 bases separated the two germline ends. This CDR3 spans 12 amino acids. CDR3 DNA: TGTGCCAGCAGCCCTGGGACAATTCTGACTTTCTTT. Translated, it gives CASSPGTILTFF.

The chain carries TRBV2 and TRBJ2-7, with a tentative D call TRBD2 (6 bases). Germline V CDR1 and CDR2: SNHLY, FYNNEI. This CDR3 has 12 amino acids. Trimming shortened V by 8 bases and J by 12 bases, and 20 bases separated the two germline ends. This chain's CDR3 is CASRGLNPTPYF. The CDR3 DNA sequence: TGTGCCAGCCGCGGACTAAACCCCACGCCGTACTTC.

This clone appeared a single time. The chain combines TRBV3-1 (or the pseudogene TRBV3-2) with TRBJ2-7, with 11 nucleotides matching TRBD2. The CDR3 has 17 residues. Germline values: CDR1 LGHDT, CDR2 YNNKEL (reference sequence). With V trimmed by 5 bases and J by 2 bases, 11 bases remained unmatched. DNA of the CDR3: TGTGCCAGCAGCGGGAGACTAGCGGGGAAACCAACCTACGAGCAGTACTTC. Protein sequence: CASSGRLAGKPTYEQYF.

J is TRBJ1-2 and V is TRBV19, with 8 bases aligning to TRBD1. This CDR3 contains 13 residues. From germline, CDR1 is LNHDA and CDR2 SQIVND (reference sequence). The junction had 3 bases not matched to a gene; V was cut back by 9 bases and J by 0 bases. CDR3 region: CASRGQANYGYTF. CDR3 DNA: TGTGCCAGCAGGGGACAGGCTAACTATGGCTACACCTTC.

The chain carries TRBV11-2 and TRBJ1-6, with 10 bases matching TRBD1. Germline values: CDR1 SGHAT, CDR2 FQNNGV. The CDR3 totals 15 residues. After removal of 1 base from V and 9 bases from J, the junction contained 3 bases not matched to a gene. CDR3 protein: CASSLAGDRGSPLHF. CDR3 coding DNA: TGTGCCAGCAGCTTAGCTGGGGACAGGGGTTCACCCCTCCACTTT. Drawing the rest from reference TRBV11-2 and TRBJ1-6, the complete variable domain is EAGVAQSPRYKIIEKRQSVAFWCNPISGHATLYWYQQILGQGPKLLIQFQNNGVVDDSQLPKDRFSAERLKGVDSTLKIQPAKLEDSAVYLCASSLAGDRGSPLHFGNGTRLTVT.

This chain uses TRBV5-1 with TRBJ2-7, with a tentative D call TRBD1 (6 bases). Germline CDR1 and CDR2: SGHRS and YFSETQ. The CDR3 is 13 amino acids. V was clipped by 4 bases and J by 2 bases, with 10 bases between them. Here the CDR3 reads CASSKGHPYEQYF. CDR3 nucleotides: TGCGCCAGCAGCAAGGGACATCCCTACGAGCAGTACTTC.

The chain carries TRBV19 and TRBJ1-1; D call uncertain. Trimming took off 4 bases at V and 5 bases at J, with 14 bases between the two ends. Per the germline V gene, CDR1 is LNHDA and CDR2 is SQIVND (reference sequence). CDR3 length: 14 amino acids. The CDR3 DNA follows: TGTGCCAGTAGTAGTCGGCCAGACGGGACTGAAGCTTTCTTT. Translated, it gives CASSSRPDGTEAFF.

This chain joins TRBV19 and TRBJ2-7; D possibly corresponds to TRBD2 (6 bases). Looked up from germline, CDR1 is LNHDA and CDR2 is SQIVND (reference sequence). This CDR3 is 15 amino acids long. Trimming cost V 3 bases and J 6 bases, with 18 bases left between them. The CDR3 coding sequence is TGTGCCAGTAGTATTGAGGCGACTAGGGGAAGCGAGCAGTACTTC. It codes for CASSIEATRGSEQYF.

The genes are TRBV30 and TRBJ2-2; no clear D. Germline V gives CDR1 GTSNPN, CDR2 SVGIG (reference sequence). The CDR3 length is 15 residues. Trimming removed 0 bases at V and 1 base at J, with 9 bases between. DNA of the CDR3: TGTGCCTGGAGTGTAAACCTATTGAACACCGGGGAGCTGTTTTTT. It yields the protein CAWSVNLLNTGELFF. Combining the CDR3 with reference TRBV30 and TRBJ2-2 gives the whole variable domain SQTIHQWPATLVQPVGSPLSLECTVEGTSNPNLYWYRQAAGRGLQLLFYSVGIGQISSEVPQNLSASRPQDRQFILSSKKLLLSDSGFYLCAWSVNLLNTGELFFGEGSRLTVL.

The V call is TRBV11-1, the J call TRBJ1-4, with TRBD1 identical over 7 bases. V was pared by 5 bases and J by 8 bases, with 5 bases of the junction left unmatched. The CDR3 consists of 13 residues. Germline V lookup: CDR1 SGHAT, CDR2 FQDESV (reference sequence). The DNA for the CDR3 is TGTGCCAGCAGCAGGGACAGTGTGGAAAAACTGTTTTTT. The encoded protein is CASSRDSVEKLFF.

The V call is TRBV5-6, the J call TRBJ2-3, with TRBD2 matching 11 bases. Trimming at V came to 0 bases and at J to 5 bases, leaving 14 bases not matched to a gene. Germline CDR1 and CDR2: SGHDT and YYEEEE. The CDR3 covers 19 residues. DNA of the CDR3: TGTGCCAGCAGCTTGGCCAGGGGGGTGACTAGCGGGGACAAAGATACGCAGTATTTT. Its protein is CASSLARGVTSGDKDTQYF.

The CDR3: CASSERLAGVGEQYF. In DNA, the CDR3 is TGCGCCAGCAGTGAACGCCTGGCGGGGGTGGGGGAGCAGTACTTC. The chain uses TRBV10-2 and TRBJ2-7; 7 nucleotides line up with TRBD2. V shed 3 bases and J 7 bases; nucleotides not matched to a gene: 12. CDR3 size: 15 residues. Germline V gives CDR1 WSHSY, CDR2 SAAADI.

This clone was seen only a few times. V usage is TRBV9 and J usage is TRBJ1-3; D may be TRBD1 (6 bases). Germline CDR1 SGDLS, CDR2 YYNGEE. This CDR3 comprises 14 residues. V lost 3 bases to trimming and J lost 3 bases, with 10 bases between them. CDR3 sequence (DNA): TGTGCCAGCAGCGACGGGACAATTGGAAACACCATATATTTT. Protein product: CASSDGTIGNTIYF.

This chain uses TRBV28 with TRBJ2-4; D gene ambiguous. Germline V gives CDR1 MDHEN, CDR2 SYDVKM. V was pared by 7 bases and J by 0 bases, with 7 bases between. The CDR3 loop spans 13 amino acids. DNA of the CDR3: TGTGCCAGCACTCCACTAGCCAAAAACATTCAGTACTTC. It encodes CASTPLAKNIQYF.

A few counts support this clone. The J gene is TRBJ1-6, the V gene TRBV21-1. TRBV21-1 is labeled a pseudogene. The CDR3 runs to 17 residues. The CDR3 DNA is TGTGCCAGCAGCAAAGATGGAGGGATCTCCTATAATTCACCCCTCCACTTT. This codes for CASSKDGGISYNSPLHF.

This clone was detected a few times. The chain recombines TRBV25-1 with TRBJ2-2, with D tentatively TRBD2 (5 bases). Per the germline V gene, CDR1 is MGHDK and CDR2 is SYGVNS. The CDR3 spans 14 residues. Trimming took 2 bases from V and 6 from J, leaving 10 bases between them. The DNA of the CDR3 is TGTGCCAGCAGTGAAATCGGGAAGGCCGGGGAGCTGTTTTTT. Encoded protein: CASSEIGKAGELFF.

This clone was detected once. This rearrangement joins TRBV5-1 to TRBJ1-1; 9 bases are shared with TRBD1. After removal of 7 bases from V and 4 bases from J, the junction contained 14 bases not matched to a gene. Germline CDR1 is SGHRS and CDR2 is YFSETQ. CDR3 size: 16 residues. CDR3 DNA sequence: TGCGCCAGCGCAGGCTACAGGGGGCCCGTGGGCACTGAAGCTTTCTTT. It codes for CASAGYRGPVGTEAFF.

The CDR3 region is CASSLSAGMNSPLHF. Written as DNA, the CDR3 is TGTGCCAGCAGTTTATCGGCAGGGATGAATTCACCCCTCCACTTT. The chain combines TRBV28 with TRBJ1-6, with D tentatively TRBD1 (5 bases). Trimming removed 1 base at V and 7 bases at J, with 11 bases between. Germline CDR1 and CDR2: MDHEN and SYDVKM. This CDR3 region has 15 residues.

The chain couples TRBV11-1 to TRBJ1-4; 7 nucleotides align to TRBD1. The CDR3 has 15 amino acids. V shed 5 bases, J shed 2 bases, and the junction held 5 bases outside the gene matches. CDR1 and CDR2 (germline): SGHAT, FQDESV (reference sequence). CDR3 nucleotides: TGTGCCAGCAGCACAACGGGACAGACTAATGAAAAACTGTTTTTT. Amino acid sequence: CASSTTGQTNEKLFF. The full variable domain, in which reference TRBV11-1 and TRBJ1-4 provide the parts outside the CDR3, is EAEVAQSPRYKITEKSQAVAFWCDPISGHATLYWYRQILGQGPELLVQFQDESVVDDSQLPKDRFSAERLKGVDSTLKIQPAELGDSAMYLCASSTTGQTNEKLFFGSGTQLSVL.

The gene calls are TRBV6-2 or TRBV6-3 and TRBJ1-5; D remains ambiguous. The CDR3 totals 15 residues. Germline V gene lookup returns CDR1 MNHEY and CDR2 SVGEGT. The V gene lost 0 bases and the J gene lost 5 bases, with 11 bases spanning the gap. The CDR3 DNA follows: TGTGCCAGCAGTTACTCGAGAGGTCTTTATCAGCCCCAGCATTTT. Protein: CASSYSRGLYQPQHF.

The chain recombines TRBV9 with TRBJ1-4, with a tentative D call TRBD1 (6 bases). The CDR3 loop spans 15 amino acids. The germline V and J ends were trimmed by 0 bases and 8 bases, with 14 bases remaining between them. Germline CDR1 SGDLS, CDR2 YYNGEE. The CDR3 DNA follows: TGTGCCAGCAGCGTAGGGTCAACTCAGGGGGAAAAACTGTTTTTT. Protein product: CASSVGSTQGEKLFF.

The J gene is TRBJ1-3, the V gene TRBV4-3; no firm D call. The germline CDR1 and CDR2 sequences are LGHNA and YSLEER. This CDR3 spans 15 amino acids. The germline V and J ends were trimmed by 0 bases and 0 bases, with 6 bases remaining between them. The CDR3 DNA is TGCGCCAGCAGCCAAGAAATCGTCTCTGGAAACACCATATATTTT. It specifies CASSQEIVSGNTIYF.

V and J are TRBV23-1 and TRBJ1-3; D is undetermined. TRBV23-1 is an open reading frame whose function is uncertain. CDR3 length equals 15 residues. V lost 4 bases and J lost 0, with 10 bases in between. The CDR3 spells CASSPGGSSGNTIYF. The CDR3 DNA follows: TGCGCCAGCAGTCCGGGAGGGAGCTCTGGAAACACCATATATTTT.

This clone was counted a few times. The genes are TRBV5-8 and TRBJ1-2; tentatively, D is TRBD1 (5 bases). Germline CDR1 reads SGHTS; CDR2 reads YDEGEE. V lost 0 bases to trimming and J lost 14 bases, with 11 bases between them. There are 11 residues in the CDR3. This CDR3 reads CASSLAKGLTF. The CDR3 coding sequence is TGTGCCAGCAGCTTGGCGAAGGGGCTGACCTTC.

The chain employs TRBV5-4 and TRBJ1-6; D not certain. Looked up from germline, CDR1 is SGHNT and CDR2 is YYREEE (reference sequence). This CDR3 has 14 residues. Trimming took off 6 bases at V and 8 bases at J, with 15 bases between the two ends. In DNA, the CDR3 is TGTGCCAGCACCGGACCGGGGATGGATTCACCCCTCCACTTT. Translating it yields CASTGPGMDSPLHF.

This chain connects TRBV7-6 to TRBJ2-7; 11 bases agree with TRBD1. The CDR3 covers 16 residues. Germline assignment: CDR1 SGHVS and CDR2 FNYEAQ. V gave up 5 bases and J gave up 1 base; unmatched junction bases: 7. As DNA, the CDR3 is TGTGCCAGCAGCCCTCAGGGGACAGGGGGGTCCTACGAGCAGTACTTC. Amino acid sequence: CASSPQGTGGSYEQYF.